The sequence of this T cell receptor (beta chain) was determined in a study of control samples from healthy donors and cancer patients. Repertoires were generated with immunoSEQ multiplex PCR, while TCRdb's copy carries only in-frame clones and drops some. This table holds 63,000 or so clones, over 75% found once. V lost 1 base and J 2 bases, leaving 18 bases between the germline ends. The length of the CDR3 is 17 residues. The V gene's germline CDR1 is MGHDK and CDR2 SYGVNS. This sequence was found in a man between 50 and 59 years old in good health. Sequenced sample: blood. V and J are TRBV25-1 and TRBJ2-7; D is perhaps TRBD2 (7 bases). CDR3 bases: TGTGCCAGCAGTGAATCTCCCAGGGGACTAAGGACCTACGAGCAGTACTTC. Translated: CASSESPRGLRTYEQYF.